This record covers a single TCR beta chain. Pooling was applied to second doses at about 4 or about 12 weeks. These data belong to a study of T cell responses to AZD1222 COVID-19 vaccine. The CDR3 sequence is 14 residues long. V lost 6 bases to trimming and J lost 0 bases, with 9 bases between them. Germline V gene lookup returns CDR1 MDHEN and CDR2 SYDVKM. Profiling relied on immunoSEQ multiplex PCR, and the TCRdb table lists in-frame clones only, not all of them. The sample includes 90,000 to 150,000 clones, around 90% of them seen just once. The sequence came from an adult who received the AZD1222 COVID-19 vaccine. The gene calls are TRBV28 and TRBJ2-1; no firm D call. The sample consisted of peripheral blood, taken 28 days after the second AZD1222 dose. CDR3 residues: CASSPLSSYNEQFF. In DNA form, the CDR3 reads TGTGCCAGCAGCCCCCTAAGCTCCTACAATGAGCAGTTCTTC.